The source of this T cell receptor (beta chain) is a study of T cell repertoires in cytomegalovirus infection (dated by TCRdb to between 2019 and 2020). Concerning the study at large: Recently identified HLA-C-restricted CMV epitopes, whose presentation resists viral immunomodulation, were targeted by peptide stimulations together with well-studied HLA-B-restricted epitopes. The HLA type of each donor mattered for the analysis, because public TCR beta signatures pointed to carriage of CMV infection along with the matching HLA type.

Between the V and J ends, shortened by 6 bases and 2 bases respectively, the junction contains 14 bases. Including cysteine and phenylalanine, the CDR3 has 15 amino acids. The sequence is cut down to CDR3 DNA, 45 bases in frame from base 1. CDR1 MNHEY and CDR2 SMNVEV are derived from the germline V gene (reference sequence). Beyond this particular receptor, the publication reports: In both this cohort and an independent cohort of under 450 donors, the cumulative frequency of public TCR beta family members distinguished carriers of CMV infection plus the relevant HLA type. The ex vivo response was dominated by HLA-C-restricted CMV-specific TCR beta clonotypes, and the single most frequent clonotype in two of eight donors was supplied by these HLA-C-restricted clonotypes.

For sequencing, an Illumina HiSeq 1500 was employed. TCRdb took the public reads, trimmed them with fastp at Q25, ran MiXCR for clone calling and kept in-frame beta chains. Each record represents a unique CDR3 protein, reported with the most common genes and DNA among its rows. The sample yields about 50,000 distinct CDR3 sequences; around 20% were counted once. The ten top clones hold around 80% of the sample. The sample's treatment or condition, from its label and the paper: in vitro stimulation with specific CMV peptide epitopes to enrich CMV-specific T cells. This clonotype came up a few times. No antigen is known for it. No much larger clonotype is one base removed from it; base qualities were not supplied.

This receptor was obtained from a human donor in good health (CMV status not recorded). Some clones in this sample may be carry-over from other donors' samples. Sequencing was performed on CD8+ T cells from cultured PBMCs, taken from culture after CMV antigen stimulation. The rearranged chain carries TRBV27 and TRBJ1-5; TRBD1 could be the D gene, as 5 bases match. In nucleotide form, the sequence is TGTGCCAGCAGGTTAAGGGGAAGGGGCAATCAGCCCCAGCATTTT. Its protein reads: CASRLRGRGNQPQHF.